This T cell receptor beta chain originates from a study of T cell clonotyping in hematopoietic cell transplantation. Sequencing was performed with immunoSEQ multiplex PCR; in TCRdb, only in-frame clones are kept and a portion is missing. The repertoire holds fewer than 15,000 clones, with about half as singletons. Germline assignment: CDR1 SGHDT and CDR2 YYEEEE. This CDR3 has 16 residues. V shed 1 base and J shed 2 bases, with 12 bases lying between them. The rearrangement joins TRBV5-6 to TRBJ2-2; D call uncertain. Sequenced sample: peripheral blood mononuclear cells. The sequence was obtained from a middle-aged man in good health. Some clones in this sample may be carry-over from other donors' samples. CDR3: CASSLTGTFNTGELFF. CDR3 bases: TGTGCCAGCAGCTTGACCGGCACATTTAACACCGGGGAGCTGTTTTTT.